A single sample gave rise to the 10 T cell receptor beta chains below, sequenced in a study of follicular helper T cells after annual influenza vaccination. Regarding time point: 2015-2016 season, 7 days after influenza vaccination. Clones were read by immunoSEQ multiplex PCR, and TCRdb kept only the in-frame ones, dropping some. Of 4,000 to 5,500 clones listed, 75% to 85% were seen once; the top ten hold about 1.2%. The material sequenced was CXCR5+ CD38- circulating T follicular helper cells from blood, taken 7 days after influenza vaccination. Documented subset: circulating Tfh, non-naive CD4+CXCR5+PD-1+ (ICOS+CD38+ or ICOS-CD38-). The receptors originated from an adult who received the influenza vaccine.

The chain uses TRBV5-1 and TRBJ1-1; no clear D gene. The CDR3 has 14 amino acids. V lost 3 bases and J lost 0, with 9 bases in between. The germline CDR1 and CDR2 sequences are SGHRS and YFSETQ. The CDR3 spells CASSSSDLNTEAFF. The CDR3 DNA sequence: TGCGCCAGCAGCTCGTCCGACCTGAACACTGAAGCTTTCTTT.

The V gene is TRBV7-9, the J gene TRBJ1-6; maybe TRBD1 (5 bases). With 5 bases removed from V and 7 bases from J, the gap between germline ends came to 15 bases. The CDR3 spans 15 residues. Looked up from germline, CDR1 is SEHNR and CDR2 is FQNEAQ (reference sequence). The CDR3 DNA reads as TGTGCCAGCAGCCTAGGGGTGCATGAGAATTCACCCCTCCACTTT. Protein: CASSLGVHENSPLHF.

The rearrangement links TRBV6-6 to TRBJ1-4, with TRBD1 identical over 7 bases. With 5 bases clipped from V and 10 bases from J, the junction kept 7 bases outside the gene matches. Germline loops: CDR1 MNHNY, CDR2 SVGAGI (reference sequence). This CDR3 is 13 amino acids long. CDR3 region: CASSPRGIGKLFF. DNA for the CDR3: TGTGCCAGCAGTCCCAGGGGGATCGGAAAACTGTTTTTT.

The chain joins TRBV19 to TRBJ2-3; 7 positions match TRBD1. Germline assignment: CDR1 LNHDA and CDR2 SQIVND (reference sequence). This CDR3 comprises 15 residues. J gave up 0 bases and V 7 bases, and 7 bases lay outside the gene matches. The CDR3 DNA reads as TGTGCCAGTAACTCCCAGGGGGTGAGCACAGATACGCAGTATTTT. Protein sequence: CASNSQGVSTDTQYF.

This clone has just one count. CDR3 sequence reads: CASSLEPPGKLFF. For the CDR3, the DNA is TGTGCCAGCAGCTTAGAGCCCCCGGGAAAACTGTTTTTT. The chain combines TRBV7-2 with TRBJ1-4; no clear D gene. This CDR3 spans 13 amino acids. The V end lost 1 base, the J end lost 10 bases, and 10 bases lay between the germline ends. The germline V gene has CDR1 SGHTA and CDR2 FQGNSA.

The chain has TRBV6-6 and TRBJ2-2; D remains unclear. The CDR3 loop spans 14 amino acids. Germline V gene sequence: CDR1 MNHNY, CDR2 SVGAGI (reference sequence). The germline V and J ends were trimmed by 5 bases and 0 bases, with 7 bases remaining between them. CDR3: CASSIRANTGELFF. CDR3 DNA sequence: TGTGCCAGCAGTATCCGCGCGAACACCGGGGAGCTGTTTTTT.

The CDR3 DNA reads as TGTGCCAGCAGTTACTCCGCGACAGAGAGCTCCTACGAGCAGTACTTC. It translates to CASSYSATESSYEQYF. V usage is TRBV6-6 and J usage is TRBJ2-7; D might be TRBD1 (5 bases). The V and J ends lost 0 bases and 0 bases respectively, with 12 bases between them. The CDR3 is 16 residues long. CDR1 and CDR2 from the germline V gene are MNHNY and SVGAGI (reference sequence).

V and J are TRBV11-3 and TRBJ2-7, with D possibly matching TRBD2 (6 bases). Trimming took off 3 bases at V and 4 bases at J, with 13 bases between the two ends. The CDR3 consists of 14 residues. Per the germline V gene, CDR1 is SGHNT and CDR2 is YENEEA. CDR3 nucleotides: TGTGCCAGCAGCTTGCGGGAAAAAATATACGAGCAGTACTTC. Protein: CASSLREKIYEQYF.

V gene TRBV7-6 combines with J gene TRBJ2-1; D unresolved. The CDR3 covers 14 residues. Germline V gene data show CDR1 as SGHVS and CDR2 as FNYEAQ. Trimming removed 1 base at V and 8 bases at J, with 12 bases between. CDR3 sequence: CASSLVFGLHEQFF. The CDR3 DNA reads TGTGCCAGCAGCTTAGTTTTTGGGCTCCATGAGCAGTTCTTC.

The V gene is TRBV19, the J gene TRBJ1-1; D might be TRBD1 (5 bases). V dropped 8 bases and J dropped 5 bases, with 15 bases sitting between them. Looked up from germline, CDR1 is LNHDA and CDR2 is SQIVND (reference sequence). The CDR3 has 13 amino acids. CDR3 protein: CASEAGRGTEAFF. Written as DNA, the CDR3 is TGTGCCAGTGAAGCAGGGCGAGGGACTGAAGCTTTCTTT.